The present T cell receptor beta chain was sequenced within a study of blood T cell repertoires in COVID-19. In terms of age and location, participants ranged from about 18 to 89 years and lived in fewer than 30 US areas. Trimming cost V 7 bases and J 3 bases; bases outside gene matches: 8. CDR1 and CDR2 (germline): MNHEY, SMNVEV (reference sequence). The CDR3 has 14 residues. In the study's own analysis: Nucleated cell counts were estimated from reference gene primer amplification. Libraries were prepared by immunoSEQ multiplex PCR; TCRdb keeps only in-frame clonotypes and omits some of them. Clone size and the V and J calls come from that table; the DNA yielded D and trimming. The sample shows some 300,000 clones, 85% to 90% of them seen only once.

Sequencing used PBMCs or T cells enriched from blood (not recorded which). The rearrangement uses TRBV27 and TRBJ2-7; TRBD1 matches at 8 bases. The sequence derives from a woman between 45 and 65 years old who had been exposed to COVID-19. CDR3 DNA sequence: TGTGCCAGCAAGACGGCAGGGGGCCTCTACGAGCAGTACTTC. This sequence encodes CASKTAGGLYEQYF.